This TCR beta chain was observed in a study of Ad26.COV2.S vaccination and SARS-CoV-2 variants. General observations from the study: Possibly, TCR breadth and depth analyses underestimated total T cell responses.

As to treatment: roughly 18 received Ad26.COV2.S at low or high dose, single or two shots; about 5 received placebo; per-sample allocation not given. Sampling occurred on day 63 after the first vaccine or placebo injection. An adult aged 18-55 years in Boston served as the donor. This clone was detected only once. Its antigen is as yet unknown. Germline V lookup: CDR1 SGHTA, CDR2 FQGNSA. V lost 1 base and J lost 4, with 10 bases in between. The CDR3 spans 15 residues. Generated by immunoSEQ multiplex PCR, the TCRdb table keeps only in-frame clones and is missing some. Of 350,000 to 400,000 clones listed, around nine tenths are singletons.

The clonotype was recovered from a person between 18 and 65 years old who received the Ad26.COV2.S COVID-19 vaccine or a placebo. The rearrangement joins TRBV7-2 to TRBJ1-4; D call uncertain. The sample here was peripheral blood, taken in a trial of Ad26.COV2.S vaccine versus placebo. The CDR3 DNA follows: TGTGCCAGCAGCTTAGGAGGTGGGGATAATGAAAAACTGTTTTTT. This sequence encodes CASSLGGGDNEKLFF.